The TCR beta chain described here comes from a study of blood T cell repertoires in COVID-19. V was clipped by 1 base and J by 4 bases; unmatched bases: 3. CDR1 is SGHTA and CDR2 is FQGNSA in the germline V gene. CDR3 length: 15 amino acids. The data were produced by immunoSEQ multiplex PCR, yet TCRdb's version contains in-frame clones alone and is incomplete. The repertoire holds 35,000 to 55,000 clones, with roughly 70% as singletons. The chain has TRBV7-2 and TRBJ1-4; 7 nucleotides agree with TRBD1. The sequenced sample consisted of peripheral blood. The source is an elderly man with acute or convalescent COVID-19. In DNA, the CDR3 is TGTGCCAGCAGCTTAGAGCAGGGGGTTAATGAAAAACTGTTTTTT. Translating it yields CASSLEQGVNEKLFF.